This T cell receptor beta chain is from a study of cytomegalovirus exposure and HLA in healthy donors. Donors counted as nominally healthy when sampled, yet unrecorded immune exposures were likely. This CDR3 has 15 amino acids. Germline V gene sequence: CDR1 MGHRA, CDR2 YSYEKL. Trimming took 2 bases from V and 8 from J; bases not matched to a gene: 8. PCR amplification relied on 60 Vbeta primers (plus 13 Jbeta primers). The method was immunoSEQ multiplex PCR; TCRdb's version includes in-frame clones alone and lacks a portion of them. The repertoire includes about 190,000 clones, around four fifths of them detected once, and more than 1% sits in the top ten. Whole-study results and caveats: Several V segments, TRBV6-2 and TRBV6-3 among them, could not be told apart and were dropped.

A word on this clone: Antigen: not known.

This TCR was sampled from a boy aged 2 to 10 in good health and CMV-seronegative. This sequence joins TRBV4-1 and TRBJ1-4, with 7 bases identical to TRBD1. The sample comprised PBMCs. The CDR3 loop is CASSQSTGVGEKLFF. Written as DNA, the CDR3 is TGCGCCAGCAGCCAATCTACAGGGGTCGGGGAAAAACTGTTTTTT.